This record looks at one T cell receptor (beta chain) sequence and its context. Its antigen is currently not known. No quality values exist for individual bases; no much larger clone is one base distant. The immunoSEQ Assay, a bias-controlled multiplex PCR, was used to amplify TCRbeta CDR3 regions from genomic DNA. From the authors' description of their analysis: Nucleated cell counts per sample were estimated from amplification of reference gene primers within the assay. Sequence reads were collapsed and filtered to measure the absolute abundance of every unique TCRbeta CDR3 rearrangement. For each sample, productive Simpson clonality was calculated as the square root of Simpson's diversity index over productive rearrangements. TCRdb holds this immuneACCESS table with in-frame rearrangements only. Some clones are missing; in checked studies, unresolved V genes explain under half, and the rest has no known cause. For V, J and clone size, that table is used; D and trimming come from the DNA. The sample table holds approximately 290,000 clones, of which about nine tenths were seen once. Roughly 2.1% of the sample goes to the ten largest clones.

Collaborating institutions collected whole blood in K2EDTA tubes following their own protocols. Collaborator samples were shipped for TCRbeta analysis as frozen whole blood, isolated PBMCs, or DNA extracted from either sample type. This entry belongs to a study of blood T cell repertoires in COVID-19 (dated by TCRdb to the early 2020s). As for the study more broadly: The collaborator samples originated in the United States, Italy and Spain and spanned the acute and convalescent phases of COVID-19. The prospective study material was composed of cDNA or gDNA derived from T cells, B-cell-depleted T cells, or PBMCs. Subjects who had been exposed to COVID-19, were actively infected with it, or had recovered from it provided the deeply sampled blood TCRbeta repertoires that made up the dataset. A freely available public database, intended as a resource for researchers studying the immune response to SARS-CoV-2, is where the repertoires were released. Samples were obtained from the ongoing ImmuneRACE study (first 160 participants) and from over 1,000 subjects provided by 6 global collaborators. Sample metadata almost always included a de-identified subject ID, COVID-19 status, age in years and sex. Where available, HLA class I and class II types were taken from metadata supplied by the sample provider and were not determined by assay-based typing.

Broader findings and caveats from the paper: How much clinical and demographic metadata was included differed by source and by participant, and the metadata was provided uncurated.

The receptor was isolated from a man between 18 and 35 years old with active or convalescent COVID-19. The sample was peripheral blood.

The DNA reads TGTGCCAGCAGCCAAGGGTTCACGGGACTATACAATGAGCAGTTCTTC. This encodes CASSQGFTGLYNEQFF. The chain uses TRBV3-1 (or the pseudogene TRBV3-2) and TRBJ2-1; TRBD2 lines up with 7 middle nucleotides. The germline V end is reduced by 1 base and the J end by 4 bases; junction bases left unmatched: 7. The CDR3 goes from the cysteine to the phenylalanine over 16 residues. Only CDR3 DNA remains: 48 bases, in frame from the first base. The germline V gene (reference sequence) yields LGHDT for CDR1 and YNNKEL for CDR2.